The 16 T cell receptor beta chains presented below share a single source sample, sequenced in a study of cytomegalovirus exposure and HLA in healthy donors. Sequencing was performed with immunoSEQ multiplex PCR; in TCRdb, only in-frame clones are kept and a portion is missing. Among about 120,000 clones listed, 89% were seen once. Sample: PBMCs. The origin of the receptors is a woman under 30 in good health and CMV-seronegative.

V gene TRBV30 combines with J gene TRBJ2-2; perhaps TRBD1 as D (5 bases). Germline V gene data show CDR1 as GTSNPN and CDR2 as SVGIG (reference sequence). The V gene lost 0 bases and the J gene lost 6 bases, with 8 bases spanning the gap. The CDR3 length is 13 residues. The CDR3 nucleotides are TGTGCCTGGAGTGTACAGGCCGCCGGGGAGCTGTTTTTT. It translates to CAWSVQAAGELFF.

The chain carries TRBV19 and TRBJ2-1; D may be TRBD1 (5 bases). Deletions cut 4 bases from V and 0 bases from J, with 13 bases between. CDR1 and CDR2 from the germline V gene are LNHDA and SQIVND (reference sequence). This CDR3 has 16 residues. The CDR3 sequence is CASSTLQVSSYNEQFF. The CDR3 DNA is TGTGCCAGTAGTACCTTACAGGTGAGCTCCTACAATGAGCAGTTCTTC.

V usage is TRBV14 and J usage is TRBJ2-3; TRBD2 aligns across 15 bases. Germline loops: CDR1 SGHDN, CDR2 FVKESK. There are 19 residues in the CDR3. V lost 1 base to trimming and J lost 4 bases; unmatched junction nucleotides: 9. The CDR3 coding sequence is TGTGCCAGCAGCCAAGGCCCGGGACTAGCGGGAGGTTGGGCAGATACGCAGTATTTT. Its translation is CASSQGPGLAGGWADTQYF.

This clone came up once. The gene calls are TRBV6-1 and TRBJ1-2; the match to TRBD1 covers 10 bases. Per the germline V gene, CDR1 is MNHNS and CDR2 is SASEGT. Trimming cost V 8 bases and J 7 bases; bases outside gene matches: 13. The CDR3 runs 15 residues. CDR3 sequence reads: CASESFDRGHSGYTF. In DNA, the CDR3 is TGTGCCAGCGAATCCTTTGACAGGGGGCATAGTGGCTACACCTTC.

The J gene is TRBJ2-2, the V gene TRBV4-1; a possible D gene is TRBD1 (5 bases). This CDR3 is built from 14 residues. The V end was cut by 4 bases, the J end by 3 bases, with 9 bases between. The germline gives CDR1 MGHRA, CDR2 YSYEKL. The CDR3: CASSLQGHTGELFF. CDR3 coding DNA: TGCGCCAGCAGCCTTCAGGGTCACACCGGGGAGCTGTTTTTT.

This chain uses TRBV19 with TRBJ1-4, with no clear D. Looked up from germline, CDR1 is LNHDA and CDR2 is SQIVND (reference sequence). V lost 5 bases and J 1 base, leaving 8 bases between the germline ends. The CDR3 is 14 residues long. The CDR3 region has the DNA TGTGCCAGTAGTCCCACTATAACTAATGAAAAACTGTTTTTT. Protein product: CASSPTITNEKLFF.

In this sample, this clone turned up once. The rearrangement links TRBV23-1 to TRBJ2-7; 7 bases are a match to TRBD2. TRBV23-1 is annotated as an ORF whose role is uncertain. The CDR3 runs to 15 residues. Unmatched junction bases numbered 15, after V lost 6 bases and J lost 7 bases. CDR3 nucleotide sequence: TGCGCCAGCAGACCCATGACTAGCTGCTCGGGGGAGCAGTACTTC. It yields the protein CASRPMTSCSGEQYF.

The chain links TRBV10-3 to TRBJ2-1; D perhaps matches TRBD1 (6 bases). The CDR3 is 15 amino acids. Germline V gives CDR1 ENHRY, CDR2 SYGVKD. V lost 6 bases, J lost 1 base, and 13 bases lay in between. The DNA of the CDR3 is TGTGCCATCAGAGATCGGGACATATCCTACAATGAGCAGTTCTTC. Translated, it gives CAIRDRDISYNEQFF.

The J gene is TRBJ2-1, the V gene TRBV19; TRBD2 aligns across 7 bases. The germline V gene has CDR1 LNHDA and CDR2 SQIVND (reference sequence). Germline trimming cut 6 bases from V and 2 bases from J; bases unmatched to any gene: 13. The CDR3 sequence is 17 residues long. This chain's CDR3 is CASSAPTGGSTYNEQFF. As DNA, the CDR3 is TGTGCCAGTAGCGCGCCGACGGGCGGGAGTACCTACAATGAGCAGTTCTTC. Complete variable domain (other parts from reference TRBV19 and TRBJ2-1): DGGITQSPKYLFRKEGQNVTLSCEQNLNHDAMYWYRQDPGQGLRLIYYSQIVNDFQKGDIAEGYSVSREKKESFPLTVTSAQKNPTAFYLCASSAPTGGSTYNEQFFGPGTRLTVL.

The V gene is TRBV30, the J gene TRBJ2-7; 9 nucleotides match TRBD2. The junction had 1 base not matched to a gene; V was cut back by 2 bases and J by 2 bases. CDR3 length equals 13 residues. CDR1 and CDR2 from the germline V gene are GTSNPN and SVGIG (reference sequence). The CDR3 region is CAWSKRGAYEQYF. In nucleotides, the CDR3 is TGTGCCTGGAGTAAGCGGGGGGCCTACGAGCAGTACTTC.

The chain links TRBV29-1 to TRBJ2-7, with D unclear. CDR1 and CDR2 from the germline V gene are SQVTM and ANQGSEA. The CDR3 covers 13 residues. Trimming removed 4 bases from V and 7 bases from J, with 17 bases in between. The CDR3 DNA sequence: TGCAGCGTTGTGGGCCCTCCCCGGCTGGAGCAGTACTTC. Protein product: CSVVGPPRLEQYF.

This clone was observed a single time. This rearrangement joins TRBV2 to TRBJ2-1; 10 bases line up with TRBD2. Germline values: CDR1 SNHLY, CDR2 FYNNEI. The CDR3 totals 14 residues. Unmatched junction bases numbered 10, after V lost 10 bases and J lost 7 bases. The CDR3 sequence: CATRAGGPANEQFF. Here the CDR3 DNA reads TGTGCCACAAGAGCGGGGGGGCCCGCGAATGAGCAGTTCTTC.

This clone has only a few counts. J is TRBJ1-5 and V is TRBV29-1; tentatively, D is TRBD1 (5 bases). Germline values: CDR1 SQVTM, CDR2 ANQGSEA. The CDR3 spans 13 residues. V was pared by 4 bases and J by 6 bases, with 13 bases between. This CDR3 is CSVVGRDGQPQHF. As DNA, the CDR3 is TGCAGCGTTGTGGGCAGGGATGGTCAGCCCCAGCATTTT.

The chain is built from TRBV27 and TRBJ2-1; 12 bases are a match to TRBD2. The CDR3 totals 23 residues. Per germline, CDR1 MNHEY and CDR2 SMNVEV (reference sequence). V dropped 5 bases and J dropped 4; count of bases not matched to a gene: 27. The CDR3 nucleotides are TGTGCCAGCAGTCCAATCTTAGGACTAGCGGGAATACACCGAAAGGGGACGTACAATGAGCAGTTCTTC. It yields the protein CASSPILGLAGIHRKGTYNEQFF.

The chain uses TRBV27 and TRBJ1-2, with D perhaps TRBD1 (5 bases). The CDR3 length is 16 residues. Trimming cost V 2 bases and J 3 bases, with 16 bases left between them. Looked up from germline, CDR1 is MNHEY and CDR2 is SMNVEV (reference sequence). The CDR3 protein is CASSLGGSPRDYGYTF. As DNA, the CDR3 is TGTGCCAGCAGTTTAGGGGGGTCGCCTCGGGACTATGGCTACACCTTC.

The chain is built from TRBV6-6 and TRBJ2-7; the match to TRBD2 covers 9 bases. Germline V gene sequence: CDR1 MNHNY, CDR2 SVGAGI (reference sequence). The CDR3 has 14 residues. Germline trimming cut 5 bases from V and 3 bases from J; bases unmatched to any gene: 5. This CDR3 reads CASSEVAGVYEQYF. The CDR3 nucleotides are TGTGCCAGCAGTGAGGTAGCGGGAGTCTACGAGCAGTACTTC.